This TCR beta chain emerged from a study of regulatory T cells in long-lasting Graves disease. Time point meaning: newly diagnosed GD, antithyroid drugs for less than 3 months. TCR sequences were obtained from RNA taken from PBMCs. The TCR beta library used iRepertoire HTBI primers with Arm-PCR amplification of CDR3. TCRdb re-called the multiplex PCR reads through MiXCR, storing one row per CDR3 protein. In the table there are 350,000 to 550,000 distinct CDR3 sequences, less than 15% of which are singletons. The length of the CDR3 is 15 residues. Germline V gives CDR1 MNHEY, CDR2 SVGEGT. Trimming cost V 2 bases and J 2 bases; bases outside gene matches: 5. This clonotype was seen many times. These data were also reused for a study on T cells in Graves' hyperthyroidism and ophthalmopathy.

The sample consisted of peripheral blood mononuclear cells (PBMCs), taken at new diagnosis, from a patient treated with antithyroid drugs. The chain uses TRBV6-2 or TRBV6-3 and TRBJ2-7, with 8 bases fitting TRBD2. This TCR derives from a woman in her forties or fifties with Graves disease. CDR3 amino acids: CASSYEVAGPYEQYF. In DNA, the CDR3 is TGTGCCAGCAGTTACGAGGTAGCGGGGCCCTACGAGCAGTACTTC.